This T cell receptor beta chain was identified during a study of blood T cells in healthy people across ages. Study as a whole: There was about one barcoded beta molecule captured by template switching per two T cells.

Study-wide results and caveats: Unsorted PBMCs blocked a conclusive comparison of naive and antigen-experienced cells.

Germline V gives CDR1 SQVTM, CDR2 ANQGSEA. CDR3 length: 14 amino acids. After removal of 3 bases from V and 2 bases from J, the junction contained 4 bases not matched to a gene. With respect to this clonotype: The antigen remains unidentified.

Primers used in a second PCR of roughly 6 to 12 cycles were a sample-barcoded 5' primer and a J-beta primer mix. There were at least 3 million CDR3-containing paired-end reads obtained from each sample. Using its own MiXCR run on the 5' RACE reads, TCRdb lists one record per CDR3 protein. The table includes under 800,000 distinct CDR3 sequences, around 21% detected once. The sample was blood. The TCR sequence derives from a man aged 65 to 85 in good health. The chain links TRBV29-1 to TRBJ2-1; 7 bases are a match to TRBD2. CDR3 coding DNA: TGCAGCGTTGATGGGGAGGGGACCTACAATGAGCAGTTCTTC. Amino acid sequence: CSVDGEGTYNEQFF.